This TCR beta chain came from a study of post-analysis software for immune sequencing data. Libraries were made from TCR beta cDNA, and they carried unique molecular identifiers. Using its own MiXCR run on the PCR reads, TCRdb lists one record per CDR3 protein. This table has about 200,000 distinct CDR3 sequences, around 29% appearing once. Whole-study findings and limits: Several TRBV segments (TRBV5-6, TRBV5-1 and TRBV20-1 among them) occurred more frequently in patients than in controls.

Regarding this clonotype: Its antigen is not known.

V lost 0 bases and J 8 bases, leaving 11 bases between the germline ends. Germline CDR1 DFQATT, CDR2 SNEGSKA (reference sequence). The CDR3 is 13 residues long. The sample taken for sequencing was blood. V and J are TRBV20-1 and TRBJ2-1, with D unresolved. This sequence originates from a girl between 2 and 17 years old with multiple sclerosis. The CDR3 reads CSARDSLLHEQFF. For the CDR3, the DNA is TGCAGTGCTAGAGACAGCCTCCTCCATGAGCAGTTCTTC.